This T cell receptor (beta chain) originates from a study of blood T cells in healthy people across ages. Whole-study results and caveats: TCR beta diversity was tightly associated with the proportion of naive T cells.

To note about this clonotype: The antigen is undetermined.

A sample-barcoded 5' primer and a J-beta primer mix were used in a second PCR of roughly 7 to 11 cycles. TCRdb analysed the 5' RACE reads with MiXCR anew, one entry per CDR3 protein. The profile shows about 1,400,000 distinct CDR3 sequences, 55% to 75% of them singletons. The germline gives CDR1 DFQATT, CDR2 SNEGSKA (reference sequence). Trimming left V 0 bases short and J 10 bases short, with 16 bases between. This CDR3 is built from 15 residues. This sequence joins TRBV20-1 and TRBJ1-6; D gene unclear. This sequence originates from a man aged 18 to 35 in good health. The sequenced sample was blood. The CDR3 region is CSARDWAGTGSPLHF. The CDR3 DNA reads TGCAGTGCTAGAGATTGGGCCGGCACCGGGTCACCCCTCCACTTT.